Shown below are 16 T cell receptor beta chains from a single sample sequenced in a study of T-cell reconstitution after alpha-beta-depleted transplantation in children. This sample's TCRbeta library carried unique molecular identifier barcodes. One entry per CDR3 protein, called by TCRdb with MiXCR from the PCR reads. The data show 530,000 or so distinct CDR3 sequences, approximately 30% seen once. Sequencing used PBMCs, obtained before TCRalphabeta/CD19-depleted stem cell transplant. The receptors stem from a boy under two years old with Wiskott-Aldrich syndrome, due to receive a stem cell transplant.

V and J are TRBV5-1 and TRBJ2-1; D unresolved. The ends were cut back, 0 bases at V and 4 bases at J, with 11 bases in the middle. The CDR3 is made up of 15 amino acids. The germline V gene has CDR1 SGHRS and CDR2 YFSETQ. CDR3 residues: CASSLAPGRYNEQFF. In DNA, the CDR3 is TGCGCCAGCAGCTTGGCCCCGGGCAGGTACAATGAGCAGTTCTTC.

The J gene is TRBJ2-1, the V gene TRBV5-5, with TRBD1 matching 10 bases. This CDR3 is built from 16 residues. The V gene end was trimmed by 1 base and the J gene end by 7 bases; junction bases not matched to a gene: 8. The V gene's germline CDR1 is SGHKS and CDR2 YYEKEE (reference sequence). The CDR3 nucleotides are TGTGCCAGCAGCTTGCTTCGCGGGACAGGGGCGAATGAGCAGTTCTTC. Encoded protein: CASSLLRGTGANEQFF.

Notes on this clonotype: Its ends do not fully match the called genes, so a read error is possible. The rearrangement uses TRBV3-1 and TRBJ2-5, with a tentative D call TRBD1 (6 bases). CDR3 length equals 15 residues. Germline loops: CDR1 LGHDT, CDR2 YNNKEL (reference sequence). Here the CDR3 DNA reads TGTGCCACCAGCCAATACAGGGATTGGAGAGAGACCCAGTACTTC. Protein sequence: CATSQYRDWRETQYF.

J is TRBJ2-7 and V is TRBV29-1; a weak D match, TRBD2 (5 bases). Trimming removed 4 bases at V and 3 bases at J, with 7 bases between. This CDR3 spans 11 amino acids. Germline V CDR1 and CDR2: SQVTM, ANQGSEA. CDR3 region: CSVVGGYEQYF. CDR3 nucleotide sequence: TGCAGCGTTGTTGGAGGCTACGAGCAGTACTTC.

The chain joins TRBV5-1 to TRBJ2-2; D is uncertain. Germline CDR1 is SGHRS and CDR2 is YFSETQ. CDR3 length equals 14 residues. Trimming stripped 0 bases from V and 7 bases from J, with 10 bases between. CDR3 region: CASSLEPTGGELFF. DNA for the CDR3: TGCGCCAGCAGCTTGGAACCAACGGGCGGGGAGCTGTTTTTT.

The CDR3 coding sequence is TGTGCCAGCGTGCGTGACGCCTACACAGATACGCAGTATTTT. Protein sequence: CASVRDAYTDTQYF. The chain recombines TRBV7-9 with TRBJ2-3; no clear D. V gave up 8 bases and J gave up 2 bases, with 14 bases separating them. This CDR3 contains 14 residues. CDR1 and CDR2 from the germline V gene are SEHNR and FQNEAQ (reference sequence).

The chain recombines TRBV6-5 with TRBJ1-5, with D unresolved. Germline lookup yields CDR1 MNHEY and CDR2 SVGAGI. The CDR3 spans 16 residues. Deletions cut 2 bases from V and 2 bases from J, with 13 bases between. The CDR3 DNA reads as TGTGCCAGCAGTTACCCTCGAGGGTCCCGCAATCAGCCCCAGCATTTT. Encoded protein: CASSYPRGSRNQPQHF.

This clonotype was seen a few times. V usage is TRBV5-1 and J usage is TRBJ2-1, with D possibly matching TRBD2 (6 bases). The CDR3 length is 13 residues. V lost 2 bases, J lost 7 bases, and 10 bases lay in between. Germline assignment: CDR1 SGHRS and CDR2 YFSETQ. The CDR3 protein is CASSLRLGNEQFF. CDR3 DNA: TGCGCCAGCAGCTTACGACTAGGGAATGAGCAGTTCTTC.

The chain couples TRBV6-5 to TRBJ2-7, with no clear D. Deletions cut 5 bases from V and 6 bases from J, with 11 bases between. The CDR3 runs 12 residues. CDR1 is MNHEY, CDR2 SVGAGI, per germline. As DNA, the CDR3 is TGTGCCAGCAGTACCCTTCCGGGCGAGCAGTACTTC. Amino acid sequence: CASSTLPGEQYF.

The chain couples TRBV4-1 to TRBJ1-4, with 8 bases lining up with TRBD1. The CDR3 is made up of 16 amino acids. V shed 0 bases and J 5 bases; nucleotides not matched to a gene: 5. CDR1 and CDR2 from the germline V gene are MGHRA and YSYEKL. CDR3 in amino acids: CASSQDGTGRNEKLFF. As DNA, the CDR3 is TGCGCCAGCAGCCAAGATGGGACAGGCCGCAATGAAAAACTGTTTTTT.

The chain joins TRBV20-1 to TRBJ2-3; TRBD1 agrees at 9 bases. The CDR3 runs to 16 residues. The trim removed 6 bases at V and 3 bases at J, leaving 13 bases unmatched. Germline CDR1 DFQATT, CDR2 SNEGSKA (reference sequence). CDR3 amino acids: CSAGRDRASMTDTQYF. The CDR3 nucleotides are TGCAGTGCGGGAAGGGACAGGGCGAGTATGACAGATACGCAGTATTTT.

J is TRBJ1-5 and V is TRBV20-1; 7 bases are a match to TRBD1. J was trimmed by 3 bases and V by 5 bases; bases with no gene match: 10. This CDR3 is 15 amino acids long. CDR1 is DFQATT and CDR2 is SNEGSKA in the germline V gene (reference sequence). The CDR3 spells CSAVKTGNYNQPQHF. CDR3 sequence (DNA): TGCAGTGCTGTTAAGACAGGGAATTACAATCAGCCCCAGCATTTT.

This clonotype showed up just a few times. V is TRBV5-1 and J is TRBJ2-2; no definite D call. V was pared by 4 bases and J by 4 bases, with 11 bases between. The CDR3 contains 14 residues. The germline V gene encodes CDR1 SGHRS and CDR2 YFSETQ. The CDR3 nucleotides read TGCGCCAGCAGCAGGGTCACCCTCACCGGGGAGCTGTTTTTT. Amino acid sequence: CASSRVTLTGELFF.

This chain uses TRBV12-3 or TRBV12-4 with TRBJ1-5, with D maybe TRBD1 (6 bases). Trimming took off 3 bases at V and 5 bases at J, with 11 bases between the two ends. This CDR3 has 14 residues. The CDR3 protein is CASSLGARDQPQHF. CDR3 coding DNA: TGTGCCAGCAGTTTGGGGGCGCGGGATCAGCCCCAGCATTTT.

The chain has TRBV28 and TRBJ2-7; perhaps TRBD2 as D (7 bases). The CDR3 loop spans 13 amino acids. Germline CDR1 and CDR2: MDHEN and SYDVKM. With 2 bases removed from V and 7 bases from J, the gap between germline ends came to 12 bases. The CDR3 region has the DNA TGTGCCAGCAGTTTAGGGGGGGCTGAGGAGCAGTACTTC. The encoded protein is CASSLGGAEEQYF.

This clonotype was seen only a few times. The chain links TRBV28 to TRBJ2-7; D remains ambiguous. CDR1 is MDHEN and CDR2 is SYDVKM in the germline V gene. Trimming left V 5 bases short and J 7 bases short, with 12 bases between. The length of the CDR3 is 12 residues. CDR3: CASSVMGKEQYF. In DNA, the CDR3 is TGTGCCAGCAGTGTAATGGGGAAGGAGCAGTACTTC.